One sample yielded the 28 T cell receptor beta chains listed below, sequenced in a study of T-cell memory formation after mild COVID-19. Each CDR3 protein is one row after TCRdb ran MiXCR on the 5' RACE reads. This table has over 30,000 distinct CDR3 sequences, 10% to 12% appearing once. The specimen sequenced was PBMCs or a T cell subset sorted from them (not recorded which). These receptors came from a man between 18 and 35 years old who had mild COVID-19 (a few samples of this study predate the infection). Cell type and time point are not known.

This clonotype was seen at least ten times. This rearrangement joins TRBV2 to TRBJ2-2, with D unclear. Germline V gene data show CDR1 as SNHLY and CDR2 as FYNNEI. The CDR3 length is 13 residues. The V end was cut by 0 bases, the J end by 5 bases, with 4 bases between. The CDR3 reads CASSEARTGELFF. The CDR3 bases are TGTGCCAGCAGTGAAGCACGGACCGGGGAGCTGTTTTTT.

This clonotype was recorded a few times. The chain employs TRBV24-1 and TRBJ2-5, with 8 bases identical to TRBD1. After removal of 7 bases from V and 4 bases from J, the junction contained 4 bases not matched to a gene. The germline gives CDR1 KGHDR, CDR2 SFDVKD. The CDR3 runs to 13 residues. CDR3 coding DNA: TGTGCCACCAGCCGGGGACAGGTAGAGACCCAGTACTTC. Protein: CATSRGQVETQYF.

This clonotype came up many times. The V call is TRBV27, the J call TRBJ2-7; 11 bases are shared with TRBD2. Germline V gene lookup returns CDR1 MNHEY and CDR2 SMNVEV (reference sequence). After removal of 6 bases from V and 2 bases from J, the junction contained 3 bases not matched to a gene. This CDR3 has 14 amino acids. This chain's CDR3 is CASRSTSGTYEQYF. CDR3 sequence (DNA): TGTGCCAGCAGATCGACTAGCGGGACCTACGAGCAGTACTTC.

This clonotype has only one observation. The rearrangement uses TRBV5-3 and TRBJ2-7; D unresolved. TRBV5-3 belongs to the ORF category, with a function that is uncertain. The CDR3 runs to 12 residues. Trimming left V 4 bases short and J 0 bases short, with 5 bases between. The CDR3 spells CARSLHSYEQYV. For the CDR3, the DNA is TGTGCCAGAAGCCTTCACTCCTACGAGCAGTACGTC.

The CDR3 DNA is TGTGCCACCAGTGATTCTTCCAGGATCGAGACCCAGTACTTC. It codes for CATSDSSRIETQYF. The chain is built from TRBV24-1 and TRBJ2-5; D uncertain. The CDR3 extends over 14 amino acids. The V gene lost 2 bases and the J gene lost 5 bases, with 11 bases spanning the gap. Germline V gene lookup returns CDR1 KGHDR and CDR2 SFDVKD.

In its sample, this clonotype was seen many times. The rearrangement joins TRBV2 to TRBJ2-1; weak D call: TRBD2 (7 bases). V was clipped by 6 bases and J by 8 bases, with 11 bases between them. The CDR3 sequence is 12 residues long. Germline CDR1 reads SNHLY; CDR2 reads FYNNEI. The CDR3 bases are TGTGCCAGCAGGAGGGGGGGGGATGAGCAGTTCTTC. As protein: CASRRGGDEQFF.

This clonotype has ten or more counts. The chain carries TRBV7-2 and TRBJ2-7; D unresolved. Germline CDR1 and CDR2: SGHTA and FQGNSA. The V end lost 4 bases, the J end lost 2 bases, and 6 bases lay between the germline ends. This CDR3 has 12 amino acids. The DNA for the CDR3 is TGTGCCAGCAGCTCCTTTCCCTACGAGCAGTACTTC. Its translation is CASSSFPYEQYF.

The J gene is TRBJ1-1, the V gene TRBV5-1; no definite D call. The CDR3 loop spans 15 amino acids. CDR1 and CDR2 from the germline V gene are SGHRS and YFSETQ. V was pared by 4 bases and J by 4 bases, with 17 bases between. DNA of the CDR3: TGCGCCAGCAGCGCAAACAGTGGGCTGGGCACTGAAGCTTTCTTT. Amino acids: CASSANSGLGTEAFF.

The sample holds many counts of this clonotype. The CDR3 region is CASSSVTGRNTQYF. CDR3 in DNA: TGTGCCAGCAGCTCGGTGACAGGGCGAAATACGCAGTATTTT. The chain has TRBV7-2 and TRBJ2-3, with 7 nucleotides matching TRBD1. CDR1 and CDR2 (germline): SGHTA, FQGNSA. V lost 4 bases and J lost 7; bases outside the gene matches: 8. This CDR3 contains 14 residues. The complete variable domain, with remaining parts taken from reference TRBV7-2 and TRBJ2-3, reads GAGVSQSPSNKVTEKGKDVELRCDPISGHTALYWYRQSLGQGLEFLIYFQGNSAPDKSGLPSDRFSAERTGGSVSTLTIQRTQQEDSAVYLCASSSVTGRNTQYFGPGTRLTVL.

The chain links TRBV10-3 to TRBJ1-2, with 11 bases matching TRBD1. The CDR3 runs 14 residues. CDR1 is ENHRY and CDR2 is SYGVKD in the germline V gene. V shed 6 bases and J 6 bases; nucleotides not matched to a gene: 6. The CDR3 DNA is TGTGCCATCAGCCCTGGACAGGGGGCGGATGGCTACACCTTC. Its protein is CAISPGQGADGYTF.

This clonotype was detected ten times or more. The chain employs TRBV27 and TRBJ2-7; perhaps TRBD2 as D (7 bases). The V gene's germline CDR1 is MNHEY and CDR2 SMNVEV (reference sequence). The CDR3 consists of 13 residues. The ends were cut back, 7 bases at V and 0 bases at J, with 10 bases in the middle. The CDR3 is CASMGGASYEQYF. The CDR3 bases are TGTGCCAGCATGGGGGGGGCCTCCTACGAGCAGTACTTC.

This clonotype came up many times. The genes are TRBV6-2 or TRBV6-3 and TRBJ2-3; D possibly corresponds to TRBD1 (5 bases). V gave up 2 bases and J gave up 9 bases, with 9 bases separating them. The CDR3 is made up of 12 amino acids. Per the germline V gene, CDR1 is MNHEY and CDR2 is SVGEGT. CDR3: CASSYRGPTQYF. CDR3 nucleotides: TGTGCCAGCAGTTACAGGGGTCCAACGCAGTATTTT.

This chain uses TRBV4-1 with TRBJ2-7; tentative D call: TRBD1 (7 bases). TRBJ2-4 matches the DNA end more closely, so the J call is doubtful. Germline CDR1 MGHRA, CDR2 YSYEKL. This CDR3 has 16 residues. The CDR3 protein is CASSPHGGGPKNIQYF. DNA of the CDR3: TGCGCCAGCAGCCCCCACGGAGGGGGCCCCAAAAACATTCAGTACTTC.

The CDR3 loop is CASSSILAPMSTDTQYF. CDR3 nucleotide sequence: TGTGCCAGCAGCTCGATACTAGCACCGATGAGCACAGATACGCAGTATTTT. The J gene is TRBJ2-3, the V gene TRBV7-9; possibly TRBD2 for D (6 bases). Germline CDR1 SEHNR, CDR2 FQNEAQ (reference sequence). V lost 4 bases and J 0 bases, leaving 17 bases between the germline ends. The CDR3 is made up of 17 amino acids.

The chain employs TRBV18 and TRBJ2-5; D call uncertain. Per germline, CDR1 KGHSH and CDR2 LQKENI. V was trimmed by 4 bases and J by 0 bases, leaving 12 bases between them. The CDR3 is made up of 15 amino acids. The CDR3 spells CASSLIITNQETQYF. CDR3 nucleotides: TGTGCCAGCTCACTCATAATAACCAACCAAGAGACCCAGTACTTC.

The chain uses TRBV3-1 and TRBJ1-6; no clear D gene. V was trimmed by 0 bases and J by 11 bases, leaving 11 bases between them. Germline V CDR1 and CDR2: LGHDT, YNNKEL (reference sequence). The CDR3 totals 14 residues. The CDR3 spells CASSQDGFKAPLHF. CDR3 bases: TGTGCCAGCAGCCAAGACGGGTTCAAGGCACCCCTCCACTTT.

This clonotype was found many times. The chain is built from TRBV5-5 and TRBJ2-4; the D gene is possibly TRBD2 (6 bases). CDR1 SGHKS and CDR2 YYEKEE come from the germline V gene (reference sequence). The CDR3 runs to 14 residues. V was pared by 4 bases and J by 8 bases, with 16 bases between. CDR3 sequence: CASSHTPPGDIQYF. CDR3 DNA sequence: TGTGCCAGCAGCCACACTCCGCCGGGAGACATTCAGTACTTC.

This rearrangement joins TRBV4-3 to TRBJ2-1; D is possibly TRBD1 or TRBD2 (7 bases each). Germline assignment: CDR1 LGHNA and CDR2 YSLEER. Trimming shortened V by 1 base and J by 6 bases, and 19 bases separated the two germline ends. CDR3 length: 17 residues. CDR3: CASSQAVAGGASNEQFF. CDR3 in DNA: TGCGCCAGCAGCCAAGCGGTAGCAGGGGGGGCGAGCAATGAGCAGTTCTTC.

This clonotype was seen at least ten times. The rearrangement links TRBV6-2 or TRBV6-3 to TRBJ2-3, with a possible D match to TRBD1 (6 bases). Trimming cost V 4 bases and J 4 bases, with 9 bases left between them. Germline assignment: CDR1 MNHEY and CDR2 SVGEGT. The CDR3 is made up of 13 amino acids. The CDR3 sequence is CASSFTGSDTQYF. The CDR3 region has the DNA TGTGCCAGCAGTTTTACAGGGTCAGATACGCAGTATTTT.

This CDR3 is CASSLVSGGEQFF. The CDR3 DNA reads as TGTGCCAGCAGTTTAGTTAGCGGGGGTGAGCAGTTCTTC. This chain uses TRBV12-3 or TRBV12-4 with TRBJ2-1; TRBD2 aligns across 9 bases. The CDR3 totals 13 residues. Trimming at V came to 1 base and at J to 9 bases, leaving 1 base not matched to a gene.

The rearrangement links TRBV2 to TRBJ2-3, with 9 bases that match TRBD2. Looked up from germline, CDR1 is SNHLY and CDR2 is FYNNEI. J lost 4 bases, V lost 7 bases, and 9 bases had no gene match. CDR3 size: 15 residues. The DNA of the CDR3 is TGTGCCAGCAATAGTCTAGCGGGAAAGCCAGATACGCAGTATTTT. Residues: CASNSLAGKPDTQYF.

This clonotype was picked up many times. The gene calls are TRBV3-1 and TRBJ2-5; TRBD2 matches at 9 bases. The CDR3 extends over 18 amino acids. Germline CDR1 is LGHDT and CDR2 is YNNKEL (reference sequence). The V and J ends lost 3 bases and 4 bases, in that order; junction bases with no gene match: 15. DNA for the CDR3: TGTGCCAGCAGCCAGGGGTTAGTCGCTAGCGGGGAAGGAGAGACCCAGTACTTC. Translation: CASSQGLVASGEGETQYF.

Ten or more counts support this clonotype. The V call is TRBV4-3, the J call TRBJ1-5; D call uncertain. The ends were cut back, 0 bases at V and 0 bases at J, with 6 bases in the middle. CDR3 length equals 15 residues. Germline lookup yields CDR1 LGHNA and CDR2 YSLEER. CDR3 amino acids: CASSQDRFSNQPQHF. CDR3 sequence (DNA): TGCGCCAGCAGCCAAGATCGGTTTAGCAATCAGCCCCAGCATTTT.

The V and J genes are TRBV5-1 and TRBJ1-1; tentative D call: TRBD1 (5 bases). The V gene lost 2 bases and the J gene lost 8 bases, with 10 bases spanning the gap. The CDR3 spans 12 residues. CDR1 is SGHRS and CDR2 is YFSETQ in the germline V gene. Written as DNA, the CDR3 is TGCGCCAGCAGCTTCAGGGCTGACGAAGCTTTCTTT. Encoded protein: CASSFRADEAFF. Full variable domain (remainder filled in from reference TRBV5-1 and TRBJ1-1): KAGVTQTPRYLIKTRGQQVTLSCSPISGHRSVSWYQQTPGQGLQFLFEYFSETQRNKGNFPGRFSGRQFSNSRSEMNVSTLELGDSALYLCASSFRADEAFFGQGTRLTVV.

This clonotype was seen ten or more times. The chain employs TRBV5-1 and TRBJ2-1; D not certain. V dropped 0 bases and J dropped 5 bases, with 6 bases sitting between them. In germline, CDR1 is SGHRS, CDR2 YFSETQ. The CDR3 spans 13 residues. CDR3 region: CASSLELHNEQFF. The CDR3 DNA is TGCGCCAGCAGCTTGGAACTTCACAATGAGCAGTTCTTC.

There are many counts of this clonotype. This chain connects TRBV5-6 to TRBJ2-3; 10 bases line up with TRBD2. This CDR3 region has 15 residues. Germline V CDR1 and CDR2: SGHDT, YYEEEE. The junction had 6 bases not matched to a gene; V was cut back by 2 bases and J by 6 bases. CDR3 sequence: CASSLPGLAQDTQYF. CDR3 bases: TGTGCCAGCAGCTTACCGGGACTAGCGCAGGATACGCAGTATTTT.

V is TRBV5-1 and J is TRBJ2-1; 8 positions match TRBD2. Unmatched junction bases numbered 12, after V lost 4 bases and J lost 6 bases. The CDR3 sequence is 16 residues long. Germline V lookup: CDR1 SGHRS, CDR2 YFSETQ. CDR3 amino acids: CASSLGRGGQGNEQFF. The CDR3 DNA reads TGCGCCAGCAGCCTGGGGCGCGGGGGGCAGGGCAATGAGCAGTTCTTC.

This clonotype was picked up many times. The chain employs TRBV12-3 or TRBV12-4 and TRBJ1-2; D gene ambiguous. V lost 4 bases and J 4 bases, leaving 7 bases between the germline ends. The CDR3 runs 12 residues. For the CDR3, the DNA is TGTGCCAGCAGTTCCGGGATCTATGGCTACACCTTC. It yields the protein CASSSGIYGYTF.